These T cell receptor beta chains were read from a single sample in a study of blood T cell repertoires in COVID-19. TCRdb's copy holds only in-frame clones and misses some; the assay was immunoSEQ multiplex PCR. The data hold under 200,000 clones, with about 85% observed a single time. The specimen was peripheral blood. The receptor source for this set is a middle-aged woman with COVID-19, enrolled during active disease. The CDR3 runs from the conserved cysteine through the conserved F or W. The order of the fields is V gene, J gene, clone size, D gene, CDR3 DNA, CDR3 protein. The D gene is left open where the match is weak. Clone size, where shown, is once, few, many, or a class for clones that have expanded.

V gene: TRBV4-3
J gene: TRBJ1-3
clone size: .
D gene: TRBD1
CDR3 DNA: TGCGCCAGCAGCCCTTCGGGACAGACTAGAAACACCATATATTTT
CDR3 protein: CASSPSGQTRNTIYF

V gene: TRBV5-1
J gene: TRBJ1-4
clone size: .
D gene: .
CDR3 DNA: TGCGCCAGCAGCCCACAGGCACCTAATGAAAAACTGTTTTTT
CDR3 protein: CASSPQAPNEKLFF

V gene: TRBV6-4
J gene: TRBJ1-2
clone size: few
D gene: TRBD1
CDR3 DNA: TGTGCCACTCCGGGACAGGGGGCCTATGGCTATGGCTACACCTTC
CDR3 protein: CATPGQGAYGYGYTF

V gene: TRBV6-4
J gene: TRBJ1-2
clone size: once
D gene: TRBD1
CDR3 DNA: TGTGCCAGCCAATACTCGGACAGGCCATATGGCTACACCTTC
CDR3 protein: CASQYSDRPYGYTF

V gene: TRBV9
J gene: TRBJ2-1
clone size: few
D gene: TRBD1
CDR3 DNA: TGTGCCAGCAGCAGACAGGGGAACTCCTACAATGAGCAGTTCTTC
CDR3 protein: CASSRQGNSYNEQFF

V gene: TRBV16
J gene: TRBJ1-5
clone size: .
D gene: .
CDR3 DNA: TGTGCCAGCAGCCAGTCTGGCAGGGGAGAACAGCCCCAGCATTTT
CDR3 protein: CASSQSGRGEQPQHF

V gene: TRBV19
J gene: TRBJ1-2
clone size: .
D gene: .
CDR3 DNA: TGTGCCAGTAGTTCCCAGGCTCAGCTTGGATATGGCTACACCTTC
CDR3 protein: CASSSQAQLGYGYTF

V gene: TRBV6-4
J gene: TRBJ2-3
clone size: .
D gene: TRBD2
CDR3 DNA: TGTGCCAGCAGTGAGGGCAGCGGGGGGGCAGATACGCAGTATTTT
CDR3 protein: CASSEGSGGADTQYF

V gene: TRBV19
J gene: TRBJ1-5
clone size: .
D gene: .
CDR3 DNA: TGTGCCAGTAGTATCGGTTATAGCAATCAGCCCCAGCATTTT
CDR3 protein: CASSIGYSNQPQHF

V gene: TRBV7-6
J gene: TRBJ1-4
clone size: .
D gene: TRBD1
CDR3 DNA: TGTGCCAGCAGCCTCGGGACAGGGCCTAATGAAAAACTGTTTTTT
CDR3 protein: CASSLGTGPNEKLFF

V gene: TRBV5-6
J gene: TRBJ1-4
clone size: .
D gene: .
CDR3 DNA: TGTGCCAGCAGCTGGCGACACTCCTTTAATGAAAAACTGTTTTTT
CDR3 protein: CASSWRHSFNEKLFF

V gene: TRBV19
J gene: TRBJ2-7
clone size: .
D gene: .
CDR3 DNA: TGTGCCAGTAGTATTCTCGCACAGGGCAAATTCGAGCAGTACTTC
CDR3 protein: CASSILAQGKFEQYF

V gene: TRBV4-1
J gene: TRBJ2-4
clone size: .
D gene: TRBD1
CDR3 DNA: TGCGCCAGCAGCCAAGTTCAGGGGGCGGGGATTTGGAGGATTCAGTACTTC
CDR3 protein: CASSQVQGAGIWRIQYF

V gene: TRBV29-1
J gene: TRBJ1-2
clone size: once
D gene: TRBD1
CDR3 DNA: TGCAGCGACAGGGGGTGGAAGGGGGGCTACACCTTC
CDR3 protein: CSDRGWKGGYTF

V gene: TRBV4-1
J gene: TRBJ1-4
clone size: few
D gene: .
CDR3 DNA: TGCGCCAGCAGGTCCCTCCGCGACTATAATGAAAAACTGTTTTTT
CDR3 protein: CASRSLRDYNEKLFF

V gene: TRBV23-1
J gene: TRBJ2-7
clone size: .
D gene: .
CDR3 DNA: TGCGCCAGCAGTCAGCGGGAATACGAGCAGTACTTC
CDR3 protein: CASSQREYEQYF

V gene: TRBV2
J gene: TRBJ1-2
clone size: once
D gene: .
CDR3 DNA: TGTGCCAGCAGCGTGGTATGGGGGGATGGCTACACCTTC
CDR3 protein: CASSVVWGDGYTF

V gene: TRBV7-2
J gene: TRBJ1-5
clone size: .
D gene: .
CDR3 DNA: TGTGCCAGCAGCTTAGCCGGGAATTCCTATCAGCCCCAGCATTTT
CDR3 protein: CASSLAGNSYQPQHF

V gene: TRBV7-3
J gene: TRBJ1-1
clone size: .
D gene: TRBD1
CDR3 DNA: TGTGCCAGCAGGTTAACAGGGGGCGCGAGGACTGAAGCTTTCTTT
CDR3 protein: CASRLTGGARTEAFF

V gene: TRBV6-5
J gene: TRBJ1-2
clone size: once
D gene: .
CDR3 DNA: TGTGCCAGCAGTCCCGCGGGGAGGGGCTACACCTTC
CDR3 protein: CASSPAGRGYTF

V gene: TRBV9
J gene: TRBJ1-2
clone size: .
D gene: .
CDR3 DNA: TGTGCCAGCAGCCCCGGTGCTAACTATGGCTACACCTTC
CDR3 protein: CASSPGANYGYTF

V gene: TRBV10-3
J gene: TRBJ1-2
clone size: .
D gene: .
CDR3 DNA: TGTGCCATCATCGGTGGGCCGGGGGAGAACTATGGCTACACCTTC
CDR3 protein: CAIIGGPGENYGYTF

V gene: TRBV7-3
J gene: TRBJ1-2
clone size: .
D gene: TRBD1
CDR3 DNA: TGTGCCAGCAGCTTAACGGCCGGGACAGGAGACTTATATGGCTACACCTTC
CDR3 protein: CASSLTAGTGDLYGYTF

V gene: TRBV4-2
J gene: TRBJ2-7
clone size: few
D gene: TRBD2
CDR3 DNA: TGTGCCAGCAGCCAAGATCAGAGCGGGAGGGGATACGAGCAGTACTTC
CDR3 protein: CASSQDQSGRGYEQYF

V gene: TRBV4-1
J gene: TRBJ1-1
clone size: once
D gene: .
CDR3 DNA: TGCGCCAGCAGCCAAGAATATACAGTGAACACTGAAGCTTTCTTT
CDR3 protein: CASSQEYTVNTEAFF

V gene: TRBV25-1
J gene: TRBJ1-2
clone size: few
D gene: TRBD1
CDR3 DNA: TGTGCCAGCAGTGATTGGGACAGAAGGGGCTACACCTTC
CDR3 protein: CASSDWDRRGYTF

V gene: TRBV6-5
J gene: TRBJ2-7
clone size: few
D gene: TRBD2
CDR3 DNA: TGTGCCAGCAGTTCCTTAGCGGGGGGGTCCTCCTACGAGCAGTACTTC
CDR3 protein: CASSSLAGGSSYEQYF